The next 21 T cell receptor beta chains were all read from a single sample in a study of regulatory T cells in long-lasting Graves disease (dated by TCRdb to about 2021). Interpreted using the paper, the time point label stands for: newly diagnosed GD, antithyroid drugs for less than 3 months. For both TCR sequencing and RNA sequencing, RNA was extracted from PBMCs using TRIzol. Libraries came from multiplex PCR. The sequencer listed for this sample is Illumina HiSeq 4000. TCR beta libraries were built with iRepertoire HTBI primers and Arm-PCR amplification of CDR3 regions. TCRdb redid the processing of the public reads, applying fastp at Q25 and MiXCR, and retained in-frame beta chains. CDR3 protein duplicates are merged, each entry listing the most common genes and DNA. This sample lists roughly 320,000 distinct CDR3 sequences; 16% were detected once. The ten largest clonotypes hold about 27% of the sample.

The data also belong to a second study, concerning T cells in Graves' hyperthyroidism and ophthalmopathy.

The sequencing used peripheral blood mononuclear cells (PBMCs), collected at new diagnosis, from a patient treated with antithyroid drugs. The receptors here all came from a man in his forties or fifties with Graves disease. Donor details come from another sample of the same person, matched by shared clones.

This chain joins TRBV2 and TRBJ1-5; no clear D. Germline V gene lookup returns CDR1 SNHLY and CDR2 FYNNEI. Deletions cut 8 bases from V and 2 bases from J, with 16 bases between. The CDR3 spans 15 residues. The CDR3 nucleotides read TGTGCCAGCTCCCCCATGGGATTCCGCAATCAGCCCCAGCATTTT. Amino acid sequence: CASSPMGFRNQPQHF. The whole variable domain, filled in from reference TRBV2 and TRBJ1-5, reads EPEVTQTPSHQVTQMGQEVILRCVPISNHLYFYWYRQILGQKVEFLVSFYNNEISEKSEIFDDQFSVERPDGSNFTLKIRSTKLEDSAMYFCASSPMGFRNQPQHFGDGTRLSIL.

This clonotype was observed at least ten times. V gene TRBV28 combines with J gene TRBJ1-5, with 7 positions matching TRBD1. The CDR3 sequence is 14 residues long. The V and J ends lost 6 bases and 4 bases, in that order; junction bases with no gene match: 6. Looked up from germline, CDR1 is MDHEN and CDR2 is SYDVKM. CDR3 coding DNA: TGTGCCAGCAGCCAGGACAGGTTTAATCAGCCCCAGCATTTT. It encodes CASSQDRFNQPQHF.

This clonotype was found many times. This chain joins TRBV6-5 and TRBJ1-1; D is unresolved. CDR1 and CDR2 from the germline V gene are MNHEY and SVGAGI. The CDR3 is 16 amino acids. With 4 bases removed from V and 1 base from J, the gap between germline ends came to 16 bases. The CDR3 loop is CASSSYGLDKNTEAFF. The CDR3, as DNA: TGTGCCAGCAGTTCCTACGGCCTGGATAAGAACACTGAAGCTTTCTTT.

The chain combines TRBV15 with TRBJ1-6; possible D gene TRBD1, 5 bases. V shed 1 base and J shed 8 bases, with 6 bases lying between them. The germline V gene has CDR1 LNHNV and CDR2 YYDKDF (reference sequence). This CDR3 has 13 amino acids. CDR3: CATSRVGDSPLHF. The CDR3, as DNA: TGTGCCACCAGCAGAGTGGGGGATTCACCCCTCCACTTT.

This clonotype was picked up many times. The chain joins TRBV11-1 to TRBJ2-5; D is undetermined. The germline V gene encodes CDR1 SGHAT and CDR2 FQDESV (reference sequence). The CDR3 runs 13 residues. Trimming left V 5 bases short and J 1 base short, with 8 bases between. CDR3 loop: CASSPGSQETQYF. CDR3 nucleotides: TGTGCCAGCAGCCCTGGATCCCAAGAGACCCAGTACTTC.

This clonotype was seen at least ten times. V gene TRBV3-1 combines with J gene TRBJ2-7; 8 bases are shared with TRBD1. This CDR3 region has 14 residues. CDR1 and CDR2 from the germline V gene are LGHDT and YNNKEL (reference sequence). The junction had 6 bases not matched to a gene; V was cut back by 5 bases and J by 3 bases. Written as DNA, the CDR3 is TGTGCCAGCAGCTTTTGGGACAGGAACTACGAGCAGTACTTC. It encodes CASSFWDRNYEQYF.

This clonotype was picked up many times. The CDR3 spells CASSVKEGYSPLHF. The CDR3 coding sequence is TGTGCCAGCAGCGTCAAAGAGGGGTATTCACCCCTCCACTTT. The V call is TRBV2, the J call TRBJ1-6; tentative D call: TRBD1 (5 bases). CDR3 length equals 14 residues. Germline values: CDR1 SNHLY, CDR2 FYNNEI. V lost 6 bases, J lost 8 bases, and 14 bases lay in between.

There are many counts of this clonotype. The chain employs TRBV9 and TRBJ1-1, with D possibly TRBD1 on 6 matching bases. Germline V lookup: CDR1 SGDLS, CDR2 YYNGEE. This CDR3 comprises 16 residues. V was pared by 0 bases and J by 0 bases, with 12 bases between. The CDR3 is CASSVGEGVMNTEAFF. The CDR3 DNA follows: TGTGCCAGCAGCGTAGGGGAGGGGGTTATGAACACTGAAGCTTTCTTT.

The sample holds many counts of this clonotype. This sequence joins TRBV6-2 or TRBV6-3 and TRBJ1-5, with a weak D call TRBD1 (5 bases). V lost 6 bases and J 5 bases, leaving 11 bases between the germline ends. Looked up from germline, CDR1 is MNHEY and CDR2 is SVGEGT. CDR3 length: 13 residues. The CDR3, as DNA: TGTGCCAGCAGGTCGGGACGGTATCAGCCCCAGCATTTT. Protein product: CASRSGRYQPQHF.

This clonotype has a handful of counts. CDR3 bases: TGCGCCAGCAGCCAAGCAAAAGGGGAGGGGCTCGCCCTAAGCTCCTATAATTCACCCCTCCACTTT. It translates to CASSQAKGEGLALSSYNSPLHF. The gene calls are TRBV4-1 and TRBJ1-6; D might be TRBD1 (5 bases). The CDR3 length is 22 residues. Germline CDR1 and CDR2: MGHRA and YSYEKL. V was cut by 1 base and J by 0 bases, with 25 bases left in between.

This clonotype has more than one count but fewer than ten. The genes are TRBV20-1 and TRBJ2-3; TRBD2 matches at 13 bases. Germline loops: CDR1 DFQATT, CDR2 SNEGSKA (reference sequence). The CDR3 length is 16 residues. V shed 0 bases and J 2 bases; nucleotides not matched to a gene: 2. CDR3 residues: CSAREGLAGNTDTQYF. CDR3 nucleotides: TGCAGTGCTAGAGAGGGACTAGCGGGGAACACAGATACGCAGTATTTT.

This clonotype was seen ten or more times. The chain combines TRBV20-1 with TRBJ2-5; possible D gene TRBD2, 6 bases. The germline V gene has CDR1 DFQATT and CDR2 SNEGSKA (reference sequence). This CDR3 contains 13 residues. V dropped 3 bases and J dropped 5 bases, with 13 bases sitting between them. The CDR3 nucleotides are TGCAGTGCTAGTAGGAGGGGCAGGGAGACCCAGTACTTC. It specifies CSASRRGRETQYF.

In its sample, this clonotype was seen many times. This sequence joins TRBV25-1 and TRBJ2-7; TRBD1 matches at 10 bases. This CDR3 is built from 13 residues. After removal of 8 bases from V and 3 bases from J, the junction contained 4 bases not matched to a gene. Germline V CDR1 and CDR2: MGHDK, SYGVNS. The CDR3 coding sequence is TGTGCCAGCCAGGACAGGGGGAACTACGAGCAGTACTTC. This gives the protein CASQDRGNYEQYF.

This clonotype has just a few counts. An end of the junction differs from the germline gene, which may be a read error. The chain combines TRBV9 with TRBJ2-1, with TRBD1 matching over 7 bases. This CDR3 has 16 amino acids. Germline loops: CDR1 SGDLS, CDR2 YYNGEE. CDR3 nucleotide sequence: TGTGCCAGCAGCAGACGCAGGGGGAGCTCCTACAATAAGCAGTTCTTC. Translating it yields CASSRRRGSSYNKQFF. Full variable domain (rest looked up from reference TRBV9 and TRBJ2-1): DSGVTQTPKHLITATGQRVTLRCSPRSGDLSVYWYQQSLDQGLQFLIQYYNGEERAKGNILERFSAQQFPDLHSELNLSSLELGDSALYFCASSRRRGSSYNKQFFGPGTRLTVL.

This clonotype has a count of ten or more. The chain recombines TRBV30 with TRBJ1-2; D is undetermined. Trimming stripped 4 bases from V and 2 bases from J, with 14 bases between. This CDR3 has 14 residues. Germline V gene lookup returns CDR1 GTSNPN and CDR2 SVGIG (reference sequence). In DNA form, the CDR3 reads TGTGCCTGGAACCCCGGGCTGACAAACTATGGCTACACCTTC. Translated: CAWNPGLTNYGYTF.

This clonotype was counted a few times. The chain has TRBV2 and TRBJ1-2; possible D gene TRBD1, 5 bases. CDR3 length equals 13 residues. Trimming shortened V by 4 bases and J by 8 bases, and 14 bases separated the two germline ends. Germline CDR1 SNHLY, CDR2 FYNNEI. In nucleotides, the CDR3 is TGTGCCAGCAGTGCCGTGGGACTATCGGGCTACACCTTC. Protein sequence: CASSAVGLSGYTF.

This clonotype was recorded at least ten times. The junction shows a germline mismatch at one end, possibly a read error. The chain has TRBV5-1 and TRBJ2-3; the D is unclear. The germline V gene encodes CDR1 SGHRS and CDR2 YFSETQ. The CDR3 extends over 10 amino acids. The CDR3 spells CASSRDTQYF. The CDR3, as DNA: TGCGCCAGCAGCAGAGATACGCAGTATTTT.

In its sample, this clonotype was seen many times. This chain links TRBV11-2 with TRBJ2-1, with TRBD2 matching 9 bases. CDR3 size: 15 residues. Germline loops: CDR1 SGHAT, CDR2 FQNNGV. Germline trimming cut 1 base from V and 7 bases from J; bases unmatched to any gene: 5. CDR3 in amino acids: CASSLVASGVNEQFF. The CDR3 DNA reads TGTGCCAGCAGCTTAGTGGCTAGCGGGGTTAATGAGCAGTTCTTC. Complete variable domain (other parts from reference TRBV11-2 and TRBJ2-1): EAGVAQSPRYKIIEKRQSVAFWCNPISGHATLYWYQQILGQGPKLLIQFQNNGVVDDSQLPKDRFSAERLKGVDSTLKIQPAKLEDSAVYLCASSLVASGVNEQFFGPGTRLTVL.

The table lists this clonotype with many counts. This chain connects TRBV20-1 to TRBJ1-1; D ambiguous. The CDR3 covers 14 residues. Trimming left V 1 base short and J 4 bases short, with 13 bases between. Germline CDR1 DFQATT, CDR2 SNEGSKA (reference sequence). Here the CDR3 DNA reads TGCAGTGCTAGAGGCCAGATGTGGGGCACTGAAGCTTTCTTT. It translates to CSARGQMWGTEAFF.

This clonotype was seen more than once but under ten times. One junction end does not reproduce the germline sequence, and a read error may be involved. This chain joins TRBV4-1 and TRBJ1-6, with D uncertain. CDR1 and CDR2 (germline): MGHRA, YSYEKL. The CDR3 covers 14 residues. The DNA for the CDR3 is TGCGCCGGCAGCACCTTGCGGGCGGGTTCACCCCTCCACTTT. This encodes CAGSTLRAGSPLHF.

The V gene is TRBV6-1, the J gene TRBJ2-2, with D possibly being TRBD2 (7 bases). The CDR3 consists of 12 residues. V lost 11 bases, J lost 3 bases, and 10 bases lay in between. Germline V gives CDR1 MNHNS, CDR2 SASEGT. CDR3 coding DNA: TGTGCCGGGGGGGCCGACACCGGGGAGCTGTTTTTT. Its translation: CAGGADTGELFF.